This T cell receptor beta chain was sequenced in a study of OX40 agonist ivuxolimab in advanced cancers. In the study overall: Ivuxolimab, which targeted the costimulatory receptor OX40 (CD134), was an agonistic, fully human IgG2 monoclonal antibody. Intravenous ivuxolimab was administered to patients every 2 weeks at six dose levels: 0.01, 0.1, 0.3, 1.5, 3 and 10 mg/kg. Among the approximately 50 dose-escalation patients, 19 had hepatocellular carcinoma, roughly 15 melanoma, 9 renal cell carcinoma and 9 head and neck cancer. In the dose-escalation cohort, 70% to 85% of patients were male, and the mean age was around 65 years with a range of about 20 to 80. Patients were allowed to have had prior anti-PD-1, anti-PD-L1 or anti-CTLA-4 therapy, and about 40% of the dose-escalation patients had been treated with checkpoint inhibitors. Partial responses occurred in three dose-escalation patients: two with cutaneous melanoma and one with hepatocellular carcinoma. Peripheral TCRbeta sequencing was intended to test whether TCR sequence diversity was altered and clonal T-cell expansion was caused by ivuxolimab. The monotherapy dose-escalation portion (N ≈ 52 patients) of the phase I ivuxolimab trial is reported in the paper. Study-wide conclusions, independent of this receptor: In the 0.1-3.0 mg/kg groups, partial responders were among the patients with the lowest normalized peripheral clonal expansion, particularly in CD8+ T cells. Low levels of normalized T-cell clonal expansion were also seen in some patients who did not respond. The antigen specificity of the peripheral T cells that underwent clonal expansion was not determined. At doses from 0.1 to 3.0 mg/kg, clonal expansion was seen in both CD4+ and CD8+ blood T cells between baseline and week 6. After ivuxolimab, more expanded clones were found on average in CD8+ T cells than in CD4+ T cells.

This clone was counted a few times. No antigen is known for it. The sample holds no much larger clone one base away, and base qualities are not on file. Patients with a history of autoimmune disease or receiving systemic immunosuppression were excluded from the trial. Peripheral blood for TCR sequencing was collected from all dose cohorts at baseline, on cycle 4 day 1, and on cycle 7 day 1. The samples were drawn from a first-in-human, open-label, multicenter phase I dose-escalation trial of ivuxolimab. Adults with locally advanced or metastatic melanoma, renal cell carcinoma, hepatocellular carcinoma or head and neck squamous cell carcinoma were enrolled in the trial. Before TCR sequencing, CD4+ T cells and CD8+ T cells were sorted from peripheral blood as separate populations. Genomic DNA was isolated from the sorted cells so that the TCRbeta CDR3 region could be sequenced. The immunoSEQ Assay was used for sequencing of TCRbeta CDR3 regions. Entries here come from immuneACCESS through TCRdb and include only in-frame sequences with V and J called. Some clones fail to appear in such tables; in the studies checked, an unresolved V gene covers under half of the shortfall, and the cause of the remainder is unknown. This sample holds just under 65,000 clones; roughly four fifths were observed only once. Clones ranked in the top ten supply roughly 1% of the sample.

CDR1 and CDR2 are read off the germline V gene (reference sequence) as MNHNY and SVGAGI. The germline V end is reduced by 6 bases and the J end by 0 bases; junction bases left unmatched: 3. From cysteine to phenylalanine, the CDR3 is 14 amino acids long. Only the CDR3 region is kept as DNA, spanning 42 bases read in frame from base 1. The receptor was derived from an adult with an advanced solid tumor such as melanoma, head and neck, liver or kidney cancer. The source material was CD4+ or CD8+ T cells sorted from blood, sampled in a trial of the OX40 agonist ivuxolimab. The chain joins TRBV6-6 to TRBJ1-2, and TRBD1 aligns with 8 junction nucleotides. The CDR3 reads as follows: CASSRTGTNYGYTF. The DNA reads TGTGCCAGCAGCCGGACAGGGACTAACTATGGCTACACCTTC.